Each of the 27 T cell receptor beta chains below was sequenced from the same sample in a study of control samples from healthy donors and cancer patients. The data were produced by immunoSEQ multiplex PCR, yet TCRdb's version contains in-frame clones alone and is incomplete. This sample carries about 84,000 clones, roughly 82% of them seen once, and the ten largest clones take roughly 11%. Sequenced input: PBMCs. The receptor source for this set is a man aged 60-69 years with head and neck cancer.

Here the CDR3 DNA reads TGTGCCAGTAGTGACCGGGACAGGGGTTCACCCCTCCACTTT. Translated: CASSDRDRGSPLHF. The rearrangement links TRBV19 to TRBJ1-6; 10 bases are a match to TRBD1. V trimming: 5 bases; J trimming: 9 bases; junction bases outside the gene matches: 4. This CDR3 has 14 amino acids. Germline CDR1 reads LNHDA; CDR2 reads SQIVND (reference sequence).

The rearrangement joins TRBV4-1 to TRBJ1-5, with D tentatively TRBD1 (5 bases). The CDR3 contains 13 residues. CDR1 is MGHRA and CDR2 is YSYEKL in the germline V gene. Between the trimmed V and J ends, which lost 6 bases and 3 bases, there was a span of 9 bases. The CDR3 DNA follows: TGCGCCAGCAGAGGGGCGAACAATCAGCCCCAGCATTTT. This codes for CASRGANNQPQHF.

The chain links TRBV5-4 to TRBJ1-5, with 8 bases lining up with TRBD1. J was trimmed by 7 bases and V by 0 bases; bases with no gene match: 6. The V gene's germline CDR1 is SGHNT and CDR2 YYREEE (reference sequence). This CDR3 is 15 amino acids long. The CDR3 DNA follows: TGTGCCAGCAGCTTGGACGGGACAGGTAAACAGCCCCAGCATTTT. As protein: CASSLDGTGKQPQHF.

This chain connects TRBV18 to TRBJ2-1; 11 nucleotides line up with TRBD1. Germline trimming cut 0 bases from V and 4 bases from J; bases unmatched to any gene: 5. CDR3 length: 17 amino acids. Germline CDR1 reads KGHSH; CDR2 reads LQKENI. The CDR3 nucleotides read TGTGCCAGCTCACCACCCGGGACAGGGGGAACTTACAATGAGCAGTTCTTC. Encoded protein: CASSPPGTGGTYNEQFF.

Only one count was recorded for this clone. The CDR3 region is CASSDGGTGMGMHRDEQYF. Here the CDR3 DNA reads TGTGCCAGCAGTGATGGGGGGACAGGGATGGGAATGCACCGGGACGAGCAGTACTTC. This chain links TRBV2 with TRBJ2-7; 9 nucleotides line up with TRBD1. Trimming removed 3 bases from V and 5 bases from J; junction bases left unmatched: 20. The CDR3 totals 19 residues. Germline V gives CDR1 SNHLY, CDR2 FYNNEI.

The rearrangement joins TRBV28 to TRBJ1-5; D is perhaps TRBD1 (6 bases). The CDR3 totals 16 residues. From germline, CDR1 is MDHEN and CDR2 SYDVKM. V lost 5 bases and J lost 3, with 17 bases in between. The DNA for the CDR3 is TGTGCCAGCAGTGGCTTATGGGGGCTAACCAATCAGCCCCAGCATTTT. Translating gives CASSGLWGLTNQPQHF.

Worth noting for this clone: The same CDR3 also results from other DNA sequences found in this sample. The chain combines TRBV2 with TRBJ2-3; D not resolved. Trimming took 3 bases from V and 1 from J, leaving 2 bases between them. The V gene's germline CDR1 is SNHLY and CDR2 FYNNEI. This CDR3 has 12 amino acids. The CDR3 region is CASSEGTDTQYF. CDR3 in DNA: TGTGCCAGCAGTGAGGGCACAGATACGCAGTATTTT.

V gene TRBV5-1 combines with J gene TRBJ1-1; 10 bases match TRBD1. Unmatched junction bases numbered 9, after V lost 3 bases and J lost 10 bases. Germline loops: CDR1 SGHRS, CDR2 YFSETQ. The CDR3 is 14 amino acids. The CDR3 loop is CASSSDRGLGGAFF. CDR3 coding DNA: TGCGCCAGCAGCTCCGACAGGGGGCTCGGGGGAGCTTTCTTT. Filled out from reference TRBV5-1 and TRBJ1-1, the complete variable domain reads KAGVTQTPRYLIKTRGQQVTLSCSPISGHRSVSWYQQTPGQGLQFLFEYFSETQRNKGNFPGRFSGRQFSNSRSEMNVSTLELGDSALYLCASSSDRGLGGAFFGQGTRLTVV.

The rearrangement joins TRBV7-8 to TRBJ1-1, with a tentative D call TRBD1 (6 bases). The CDR3 runs to 14 residues. CDR1 SGHVS and CDR2 FQNEAQ come from the germline V gene. Trimming shortened V by 4 bases and J by 0 bases, and 9 bases separated the two germline ends. CDR3 amino acids: CASSYRDLNTEAFF. DNA of the CDR3: TGTGCCAGCAGCTACAGGGACCTGAACACTGAAGCTTTCTTT.

This rearrangement joins TRBV29-1 to TRBJ2-1, with D perhaps TRBD1 (5 bases). Trimming took 1 base from V and 10 from J, leaving 11 bases between them. The germline V gene encodes CDR1 SQVTM and CDR2 ANQGSEA. The CDR3 consists of 12 residues. The CDR3 region has the DNA TGCAGCGTTGAAGGTCAGGGATACGAGCAGTTCTTC. Protein sequence: CSVEGQGYEQFF.

J is TRBJ1-5 and V is TRBV11-2, with 7 bases matching TRBD1. Trimming cost V 3 bases and J 2 bases; bases outside gene matches: 4. This CDR3 region has 15 residues. Germline V lookup: CDR1 SGHAT, CDR2 FQNNGV. CDR3 in amino acids: CASSLSQGGNQPQHF. The CDR3 nucleotides read TGTGCCAGCAGCTTGTCGCAGGGGGGCAATCAGCCCCAGCATTTT. The variable domain in full, with the rest retrieved from reference TRBV11-2 and TRBJ1-5, is EAGVAQSPRYKIIEKRQSVAFWCNPISGHATLYWYQQILGQGPKLLIQFQNNGVVDDSQLPKDRFSAERLKGVDSTLKIQPAKLEDSAVYLCASSLSQGGNQPQHFGDGTRLSIL.

V and J are TRBV18 and TRBJ2-3; D remains ambiguous. The length of the CDR3 is 13 residues. CDR1 is KGHSH and CDR2 is LQKENI in the germline V gene. Trimming took 2 bases from V and 5 from J, leaving 8 bases between them. DNA for the CDR3: TGTGCCAGCTCACCATATAGTAAAGATACGCAGTATTTT. It codes for CASSPYSKDTQYF.

The chain uses TRBV10-1 and TRBJ2-5, with 12 bases that match TRBD1. Germline lookup yields CDR1 WNHNN and CDR2 SYGVQD (reference sequence). V lost 6 bases, J lost 4 bases, and 6 bases stayed unmatched. The CDR3 consists of 15 residues. The CDR3 DNA sequence: TGCGCCAGCAGGGCCGGGACAGGGGGCGGAGAGACCCAGTACTTC. Translating it yields CASRAGTGGGETQYF.

The chain recombines TRBV7-9 with TRBJ1-4, with D possibly TRBD1 on 5 matching bases. Trimming shortened V by 5 bases and J by 7 bases, and 14 bases separated the two germline ends. The germline gives CDR1 SEHNR, CDR2 FQNEAQ (reference sequence). The CDR3 consists of 14 residues. CDR3 sequence reads: CASSTRSGAEKLFF. As DNA, the CDR3 is TGTGCCAGCAGCACGCGATCCGGGGCTGAAAAACTGTTTTTT.

The CDR3 sequence is CASSPPGTDSNQPQHF. The CDR3 DNA is TGTGCCAGCTCACCGCCGGGGACAGATAGCAATCAGCCCCAGCATTTT. J is TRBJ1-5 and V is TRBV18; TRBD1 matches at 7 bases. There are 16 residues in the CDR3. Germline V gives CDR1 KGHSH, CDR2 LQKENI. The V segment lost 3 bases and the J segment 0 bases; nucleotides outside the gene matches: 5.

The V gene is TRBV30, the J gene TRBJ1-2; 7 bases fit TRBD1. Trimming took 4 bases from V and 4 from J; bases not matched to a gene: 0. Germline-derived CDR1 and CDR2 are GTSNPN and SVGIG (reference sequence). The CDR3 length is 11 residues. The CDR3 loop is CAWTGGYGYTF. DNA of the CDR3: TGTGCCTGGACAGGGGGCTATGGCTACACCTTC.

The gene calls are TRBV11-2 and TRBJ2-1; the D gene could be TRBD1 or TRBD2 (5 bases each). The CDR3 consists of 15 residues. CDR1 is SGHAT and CDR2 is FQNNGV in the germline V gene. V was trimmed by 5 bases and J by 6 bases, leaving 17 bases between them. The CDR3 DNA reads TGTGCCAGCAGCGCCACCAGAGGGGTCCGCAATGAGCAGTTCTTC. It translates to CASSATRGVRNEQFF.

The chain carries TRBV6-5 and TRBJ1-2; 9 bases match TRBD1. The J segment lost 3 bases and the V segment lost 6 bases, leaving 8 bases of the junction unmatched. From germline, CDR1 is MNHEY and CDR2 SVGAGI. The CDR3 length is 15 residues. The CDR3 reads CASRRQTGGHYGYTF. The CDR3 DNA sequence: TGTGCCAGCAGACGCCAAACAGGGGGCCACTATGGCTACACCTTC.

The chain employs TRBV7-9 and TRBJ2-7, with D unclear. Trimming left V 1 base short and J 1 base short, with 23 bases between. Per germline, CDR1 SEHNR and CDR2 FQNEAQ (reference sequence). This CDR3 comprises 19 residues. CDR3 amino acids: CASSLGYLGSRRMSYEQYF. The CDR3 region has the DNA TGTGCCAGCAGCTTAGGGTACCTGGGGTCTCGGCGGATGTCCTACGAGCAGTACTTC.

The V call is TRBV5-1, the J call TRBJ2-1; D is perhaps TRBD2 (6 bases). The CDR3 has 14 residues. The germline V gene encodes CDR1 SGHRS and CDR2 YFSETQ. The germline V and J ends were trimmed by 4 bases and 8 bases, with 16 bases remaining between them. The CDR3 spells CASSGGGGNDEQFF. The DNA of the CDR3 is TGCGCCAGCAGCGGTGGTGGCGGGAACGATGAGCAGTTCTTC.

This chain joins TRBV18 and TRBJ1-2; D is possibly TRBD1 (5 bases). CDR3 length equals 13 residues. The germline V and J ends were trimmed by 0 bases and 5 bases, with 7 bases remaining between them. CDR1 is KGHSH and CDR2 is LQKENI in the germline V gene. The CDR3 protein is CASSPPGEYGYTF. DNA for the CDR3: TGTGCCAGCTCACCACCGGGGGAATATGGCTACACCTTC.

This clone showed up just once. This chain joins TRBV6-1 and TRBJ2-7; D gene ambiguous. Germline V CDR1 and CDR2: MNHNS, SASEGT. Trimming shortened V by 3 bases and J by 8 bases, and 14 bases separated the two germline ends. CDR3 length: 13 residues. The CDR3 loop reads CASSDSSFTKQYF. Here the CDR3 DNA reads TGTGCCAGCAGTGATTCGAGTTTTACGAAGCAGTACTTC.

This chain uses TRBV5-1 with TRBJ1-4; possibly TRBD1 for D (5 bases). The CDR3 spans 14 residues. V shed 4 bases and J shed 2 bases, with 9 bases lying between them. The V gene's germline CDR1 is SGHRS and CDR2 YFSETQ. CDR3 bases: TGCGCCAGCAGCCCGGGACGGACTAATGAAAAACTGTTTTTT. Translated, it gives CASSPGRTNEKLFF.

The chain is built from TRBV6-5 and TRBJ2-1, with D maybe TRBD1 (8 bases). CDR1 and CDR2 (germline): MNHEY, SVGAGI. The V gene lost 6 bases and the J gene lost 7 bases, with 19 bases spanning the gap. The CDR3 contains 15 residues. CDR3 coding DNA: TGTGCCAGCAGCGCCGGGGGGACAGGAGTAAATGAGCAGTTCTTC. Translating gives CASSAGGTGVNEQFF.

This clone has only one observation. The chain couples TRBV4-1 to TRBJ1-5; a possible D gene is TRBD1 (5 bases). V lost 1 base and J 5 bases, leaving 15 bases between the germline ends. CDR3 length: 16 amino acids. Germline V gene lookup returns CDR1 MGHRA and CDR2 YSYEKL. CDR3 protein: CASSQVGGSRDQPQHF. The DNA of the CDR3 is TGCGCCAGCAGCCAAGTCGGGGGGAGCCGGGATCAGCCCCAGCATTTT.

The J gene is TRBJ2-3, the V gene TRBV7-2; TRBD1 agrees at 10 bases. With 1 base clipped from V and 4 bases from J, the junction kept 5 bases outside the gene matches. The germline CDR1 and CDR2 sequences are SGHTA and FQGNSA. The CDR3 spans 16 residues. CDR3: CASSLGGTGVADTQYF. The CDR3 DNA sequence: TGTGCCAGCAGCTTAGGGGGGACAGGGGTAGCAGATACGCAGTATTTT. Full variable domain (missing parts from reference TRBV7-2 and TRBJ2-3): GAGVSQSPSNKVTEKGKDVELRCDPISGHTALYWYRQSLGQGLEFLIYFQGNSAPDKSGLPSDRFSAERTGGSVSTLTIQRTQQEDSAVYLCASSLGGTGVADTQYFGPGTRLTVL.

The chain is built from TRBV4-1 and TRBJ2-7; D possibly corresponds to TRBD2 (5 bases). Germline V lookup: CDR1 MGHRA, CDR2 YSYEKL. V lost 4 bases and J lost 4, with 26 bases in between. The CDR3 spans 18 residues. In nucleotides, the CDR3 is TGCGCCAGCAGCCTCCCAAGAGGGTCGCCTAGTGGGGTTTACGAGCAGTACTTC. Its protein product is CASSLPRGSPSGVYEQYF.